This T cell receptor beta chain was profiled in a study of T cell changes during pregnancy in multiple sclerosis. The method was immunoSEQ multiplex PCR; TCRdb's version includes in-frame clones alone and lacks a portion of them. The profile shows some 10,000 clones, about four fifths of them singletons. The CDR3 loop spans 15 amino acids. Germline CDR1 reads LGHNA; CDR2 reads YSLEER. V trimming: 2 bases; J trimming: 8 bases; junction bases outside the gene matches: 7. The sample here was CD8+ T cells from peripheral blood mononuclear cells, taken after pregnancy. This clonotype originated in a female donor in good health, enrolled as a control in a pregnancy study. V is TRBV4-3 and J is TRBJ2-1; 9 bases are a match to TRBD1. Here the CDR3 reads CASSQRWDRVYEQFF. The CDR3 nucleotides read TGCGCCAGCAGCCAAAGGTGGGACAGGGTTTATGAGCAGTTCTTC.